The T cell receptor beta chain under discussion was sequenced for a study of blood T cell repertoires in COVID-19. The CDR3 extends over 14 amino acids. Germline V lookup: CDR1 MNHNY, CDR2 SVGAGI (reference sequence). The ends were cut back, 3 bases at V and 7 bases at J, with 15 bases in the middle. Per the study methods: Nucleated cell number was recorded as an estimate derived from reference gene primer amplification. Sequencing was performed with immunoSEQ multiplex PCR; in TCRdb, only in-frame clones are kept and a portion is missing. Clone size and V and J calls were adopted from that table, with D and trimming inferred from the DNA. The sample has 470,000 or so clones, about 89% seen once.

The gene calls are TRBV6-6 and TRBJ1-2, with a possible D match to TRBD1 (5 bases). This TCR came from a woman aged 25-40 years with acute or convalescent COVID-19. The material sequenced was peripheral blood. The CDR3 protein is CASSYGRDGSGYTF. Written as DNA, the CDR3 is TGTGCCAGCAGTTATGGGAGGGACGGGTCTGGCTACACCTTC.